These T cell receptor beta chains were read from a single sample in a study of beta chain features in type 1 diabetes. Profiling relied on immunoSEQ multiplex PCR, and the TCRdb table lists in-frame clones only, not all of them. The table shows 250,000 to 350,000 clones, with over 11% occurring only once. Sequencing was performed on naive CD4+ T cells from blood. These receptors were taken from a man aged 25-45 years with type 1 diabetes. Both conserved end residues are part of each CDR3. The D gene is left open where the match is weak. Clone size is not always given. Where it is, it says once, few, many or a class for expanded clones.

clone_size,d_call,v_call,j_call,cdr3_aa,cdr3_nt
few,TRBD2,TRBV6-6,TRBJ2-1,CASGGSSYNEQFF,TGTGCCAGCGGCGGGAGCTCCTACAATGAGCAGTTCTTC
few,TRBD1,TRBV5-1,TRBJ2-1,CASSDGTDSYNEQFF,TGCGCCAGCAGCGACGGGACAGACTCCTACAATGAGCAGTTCTTC
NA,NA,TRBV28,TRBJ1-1,CASSSSVRGTEAFF,TGTGCCAGCAGTTCCTCTGTTCGGGGGACTGAAGCTTTCTTT
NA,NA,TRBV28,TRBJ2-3,CASEGLSDTQYF,TGTGCCAGCGAGGGCCTCTCAGATACGCAGTATTTT
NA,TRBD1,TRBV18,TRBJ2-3,CATRGTGNTDTQYF,TGTGCCACCCGGGGGACAGGGAACACAGATACGCAGTATTTT
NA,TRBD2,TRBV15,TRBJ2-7,CATTRGGGRKDEQYF,TGTGCCACCACGAGGGGAGGCGGGAGGAAGGACGAGCAGTACTTC
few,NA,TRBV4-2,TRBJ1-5,CASSQESLYQPQHF,TGTGCCAGCAGCCAAGAGTCCCTTTATCAGCCCCAGCATTTT
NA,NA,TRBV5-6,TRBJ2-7,CASSLVASISYEQYF,TGTGCCAGCAGCTTAGTGGCCAGTATCTCCTACGAGCAGTACTTC
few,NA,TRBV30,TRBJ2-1,CAWSVHSGYNEQFF,TGTGCCTGGAGTGTACATAGCGGTTACAATGAGCAGTTCTTC
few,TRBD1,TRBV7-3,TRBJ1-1,CASSLPGGLNTEAFF,TGTGCCAGCAGCTTACCAGGGGGACTGAACACTGAAGCTTTCTTT
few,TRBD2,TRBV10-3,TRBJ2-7,CAISERSSGSSYEQYF,TGTGCCATCAGTGAGAGGTCTAGCGGGAGCTCCTACGAGCAGTACTTC
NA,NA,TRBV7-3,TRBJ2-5,CASSLFPGPGETQYF,TGTGCCAGCAGCTTATTCCCCGGGCCGGGGGAGACCCAGTACTTC
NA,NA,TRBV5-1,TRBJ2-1,CASSLALDLRHEQFF,TGCGCCAGCAGCTTGGCCCTAGACCTACGCCATGAGCAGTTCTTC
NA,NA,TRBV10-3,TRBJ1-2,CAISESAGRRGNYGYTF,TGTGCCATCAGTGAGTCGGCGGGGCGCAGAGGGAACTATGGCTACACCTTC
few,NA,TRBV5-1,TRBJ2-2,CASSLEGGTGELFF,TGCGCCAGCAGCTTGGAAGGGGGCACCGGGGAGCTGTTTTTT
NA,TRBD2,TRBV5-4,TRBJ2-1,CASSLDLAGGEQFF,TGTGCCAGCAGCTTGGATCTAGCGGGAGGCGAGCAGTTCTTC
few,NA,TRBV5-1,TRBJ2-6,CASCGGAGANVLTF,TGCGCCAGCTGTGGAGGGGCTGGGGCCAACGTCCTGACTTTC
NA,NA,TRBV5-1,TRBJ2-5,CASSLRGQPETQYF,TGCGCCAGCAGCTTGAGGGGACAACCCGAGACCCAGTACTTC
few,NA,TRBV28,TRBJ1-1,CASSTLTPGHTEAFF,TGTGCCAGCAGTACCCTGACTCCCGGCCACACTGAAGCTTTCTTT
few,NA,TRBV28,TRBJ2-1,CASSLDTGLTFF,TGTGCCAGCAGTTTGGATACAGGGCTAACTTTCTTC
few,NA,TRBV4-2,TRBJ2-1,CASSMDLRNEQFF,TGTGCCAGCAGCATGGACTTGAGGAATGAGCAGTTCTTC
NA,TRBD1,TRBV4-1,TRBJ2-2,CASSQLGQVNTGELFF,TGCGCCAGCAGCCAGTTGGGACAGGTGAACACCGGGGAGCTGTTTTTT
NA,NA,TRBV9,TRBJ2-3,CASSVGVGAYTDTQYF,TGTGCCAGCAGCGTAGGGGTAGGGGCCTACACAGATACGCAGTATTTT
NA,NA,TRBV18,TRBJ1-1,CASSPRESEAFF,TGTGCCAGCTCACCACGGGAGTCAGAAGCTTTCTTT
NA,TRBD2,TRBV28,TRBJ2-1,CASSLSSGLRYNEQFF,TGTGCCAGCAGCCTCTCTTCGGGACTACGATACAATGAGCAGTTCTTC
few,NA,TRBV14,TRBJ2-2,CASSQRGWETGELFF,TGTGCCAGCAGCCAACGGGGATGGGAAACCGGGGAGCTGTTTTTT
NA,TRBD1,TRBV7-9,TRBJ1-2,CASRLPTGTGGDYGYTF,TGTGCCAGTCGTCTCCCCACCGGGACAGGAGGAGACTATGGCTACACCTTC
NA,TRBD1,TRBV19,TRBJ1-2,CASSTDRGANYGYTF,TGTGCCAGTAGTACCGACAGGGGAGCTAACTATGGCTACACCTTC